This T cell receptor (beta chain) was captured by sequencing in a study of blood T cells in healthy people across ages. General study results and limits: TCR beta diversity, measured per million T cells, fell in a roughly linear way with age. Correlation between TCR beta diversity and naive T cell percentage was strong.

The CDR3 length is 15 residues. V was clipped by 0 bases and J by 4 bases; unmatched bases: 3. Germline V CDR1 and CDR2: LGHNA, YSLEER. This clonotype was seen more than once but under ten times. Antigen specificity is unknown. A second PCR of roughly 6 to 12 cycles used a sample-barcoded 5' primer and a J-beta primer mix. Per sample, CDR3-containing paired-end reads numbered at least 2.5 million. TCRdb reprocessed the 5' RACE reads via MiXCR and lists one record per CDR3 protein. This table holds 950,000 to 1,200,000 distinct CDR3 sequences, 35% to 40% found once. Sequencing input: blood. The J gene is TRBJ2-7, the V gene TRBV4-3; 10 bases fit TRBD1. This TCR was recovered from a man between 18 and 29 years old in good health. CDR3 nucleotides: TGCGCCAGCAGCCAAGACCCGGGACAGGGGTACGAGCAGTACTTC. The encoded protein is CASSQDPGQGYEQYF.